The 4 T cell receptor beta chains below all came from one sample that was sequenced in a study of long-term antiretroviral therapy in people with HIV. Run at survey level, the immunoSEQ assay was version v3.0. TCRdb's copy holds only in-frame clones and misses some; the assay was immunoSEQ multiplex PCR. There are tens of thousands of clones in the sample; roughly 80% occur only once, and 4.5% to 6% lies in the top ten. This specimen was unsorted PBMCs, taken 3.4 years after starting antiretroviral therapy. The receptors stem from a man between 25 and 39 years old with HIV.

The chain links TRBV29-1 to TRBJ1-1, with no clear D. CDR3 length equals 12 residues. Trimming pared 7 bases from V and 1 base from J, leaving 10 bases between. Germline CDR1 reads SQVTM; CDR2 reads ANQGSEA. The CDR3 reads CSAKGRNTEAFF. The CDR3 DNA follows: TGCAGCGCAAAAGGGAGGAACACTGAAGCTTTCTTT.

The J gene is TRBJ1-2, the V gene TRBV20-1; D not resolved. In germline, CDR1 is DFQATT, CDR2 SNEGSKA (reference sequence). The CDR3 extends over 11 amino acids. V was trimmed by 3 bases and J by 3 bases, leaving 5 bases between them. In nucleotides, the CDR3 is TGCAGTGCTAGGGGAGACTATGGCTACACCTTC. Its protein product is CSARGDYGYTF.

V usage is TRBV5-1 and J usage is TRBJ2-2; TRBD2 aligns across 15 bases. V lost 0 bases to trimming and J lost 7 bases; unmatched junction nucleotides: 4. CDR1 is SGHRS and CDR2 is YFSETQ in the germline V gene. The CDR3 contains 17 residues. CDR3 residues: CASSLVLGLAGGGELFF. For the CDR3, the DNA is TGCGCCAGCAGCTTGGTCCTGGGACTAGCGGGAGGCGGGGAGCTGTTTTTT.

This chain connects TRBV7-6 to TRBJ1-5; D ambiguous. Per the germline V gene, CDR1 is SGHVS and CDR2 is FNYEAQ. Trimming stripped 5 bases from V and 4 bases from J, with 12 bases between. CDR3 length equals 14 residues. CDR3 nucleotides: TGTGCCAGCAGCCCCGGTGACCTAAATCAGCCCCAGCATTTT. It yields the protein CASSPGDLNQPQHF. The full variable domain, completed using reference TRBV7-6 and TRBJ1-5, is GAGVSQSPRYKVTKRGQDVALRCDPISGHVSLYWYRQALGQGPEFLTYFNYEAQQDKSGLPNDRFSAERPEGSISTLTIQRTEQRDSAMYRCASSPGDLNQPQHFGDGTRLSIL.